The sequence of this T cell receptor (beta chain) was determined in a study of radiotherapy plus CTLA-4 blockade in lung cancer. Method: immunoSEQ multiplex PCR; TCRdb's copy keeps in-frame clones and lacks some. Among roughly 120,000 clones, 70% to 85% were seen once, and the ten largest hold 2.5% to 3.5%. Per the germline V gene, CDR1 is SGHRS and CDR2 is YFSETQ. This CDR3 comprises 15 residues. The junction had 3 bases not matched to a gene; V was cut back by 0 bases and J by 1 base. Here the sequenced sample was peripheral blood, taken from a patient treated with radiotherapy plus ipilimumab. V usage is TRBV5-1 and J usage is TRBJ2-5; 7 positions match TRBD2. The receptor was derived from a human donor with non-small cell lung cancer that progressed on radiotherapy plus ipilimumab. Some clones in this sample may be carry-over from other donors' samples. The chain's CDR3 is CASSLAGTTQETQYF. The CDR3 DNA reads as TGCGCCAGCAGCTTGGCCGGGACTACCCAAGAGACCCAGTACTTC.